The source of this T cell receptor (beta chain) is a study of T cell responses to AZD1222 COVID-19 vaccine (dated by TCRdb to the early 2020s). At the level of the whole study: AZD1222 recipients whose second dose came at about 4 weeks and those whose second dose came at about 12 weeks were combined into one group, since spike-specific TCR depth and breadth did not differ between the two schedules. A total of approximately 240 trial participants underwent TCR sequencing, of whom 207 had received two doses of AZD1222 and about 25 had received two doses of the MenACWY control vaccine. Enrollment into the trials was organized by age into subgroups of 18-55, 56-69 and 70-plus years, and those subgroups contained roughly 150, 30 and 60 TCR-sequenced participants, respectively.

What the research found in general, with its limitations: The 56-69-year group was small, and its depth increase did not reach significance, likely because of low power. Because no day 14 peak-response samples were available, the repertoires could be characterized only after the peak T cell response. After two AZD1222 doses, both the breadth and the depth of spike-specific TCRs were significantly higher than at day 0 and than in MenACWY recipients. Most participants were white British and females outnumbered males, and the authors suggested that clonal diversity may have been underestimated. Conclusions about previously exposed vaccinees are limited, since just 6 or 7 AZD1222 recipients were seropositive for SARS-CoV-2 at baseline. The vaccine-associated CD4 TCRs covered the entire spike protein, and the dominant responses fell in regions 160-218 and 743-854. Epitopes outside the regions mutated in the B.1.351 and B.1.1.7 variants were reportedly recognized by nearly half of the unique spike-specific TCRs.

Sample time point, as interpreted from the label and publication: baseline before first vaccination. Vaccinee samples came from UK trials COV001 and COV002, including a single-blind randomized controlled phase 2/3 trial of AZD1222 (ChAdOx1 nCoV-19) in healthy adults. For TCRbeta chain sequencing, PBMC samples were collected from trial participants at day 0 and at day 28 after the second dose. The CDR3 regions of human TCRbeta chains were analyzed by immunosequencing. Regarding the original processing steps: Repertoire TCRs were checked for matches against a reference library of SARS-CoV-2-specific TCRs that had been generated using the MIRA antigen-specificity platform. Breadth meant the fraction of unique TCRs that were SARS-CoV-2-associated, whereas depth meant the fraction of total T cells that were SARS-CoV-2-associated. Using the MIRA data, every spike-specific TCR was mapped to the spike region that the TCR reacted to and assigned to either a CD4 or a CD8 class. Log10-transformed breadth and depth values were compared by one-way ANOVA with Sidak's multiple comparisons tests. TCRdb limited this immuneACCESS table to in-frame rearrangements with V and J called. A share of clones is missing; checked studies link under half to unresolved V genes, and the rest is unexplained. That table furnishes V, J and clone size, whereas the DNA furnished D and trimming. The sample contains about 130,000 clones, 88% of them found a single time. The ten largest make up 7.6% of the sample.

This clone showed up just once. Its antigen specificity is not known. Nothing much larger sits one base from this clone, and base qualities are not available. The sequencing used peripheral blood, collected on day 0 of AZD1222 vaccination. This clonotype was obtained from an adult in good health.

The DNA sequence follows: TGTGCCATCACCGTGGACTCCCGAGACTATGGCTACACCTTC. The resulting protein is CAITVDSRDYGYTF. The chain employs TRBV10-3 and TRBJ1-2, with the identity of the D gene unclear. Looking up the germline V gene yields CDR1 ENHRY and CDR2 SYGVKD. V is clipped by 7 bases and J by 3 bases, and the sequence between their germline boundaries is 15 bases long. The CDR3 runs 14 residues from the cysteine to the phenylalanine. CDR3 DNA only is kept here, 42 bases in frame from base 1.